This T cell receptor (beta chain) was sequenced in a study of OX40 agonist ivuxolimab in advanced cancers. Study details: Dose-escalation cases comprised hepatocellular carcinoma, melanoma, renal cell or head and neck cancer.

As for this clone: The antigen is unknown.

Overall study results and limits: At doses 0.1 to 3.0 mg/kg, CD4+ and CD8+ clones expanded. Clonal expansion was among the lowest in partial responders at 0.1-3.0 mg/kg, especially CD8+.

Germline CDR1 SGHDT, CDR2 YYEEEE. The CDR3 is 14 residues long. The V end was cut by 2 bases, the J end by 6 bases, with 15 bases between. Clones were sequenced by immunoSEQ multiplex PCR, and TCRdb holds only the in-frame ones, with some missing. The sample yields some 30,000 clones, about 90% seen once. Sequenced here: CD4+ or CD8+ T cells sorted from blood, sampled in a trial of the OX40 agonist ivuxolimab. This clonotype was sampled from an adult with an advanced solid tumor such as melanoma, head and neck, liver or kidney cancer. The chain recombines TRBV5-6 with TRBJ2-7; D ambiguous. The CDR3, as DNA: TGTGCCAGCAGCTTAGGTCTGGGAAGCTCCGAGCAGTACTTC. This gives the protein CASSLGLGSSEQYF.